This T cell receptor beta chain stems from a study of T-cell reconstitution after alpha-beta-depleted transplantation in children. Study conclusions and caveats: After transplant, high TCRbeta diversity at day 60 in some patients arose from surviving recipient T cells and thymic progenitors. Several hundred rapidly expanded clones from non-depleted graft cells reportedly supplied alpha-beta T cells about two months post-transplant.

This clonotype was seen a few times. Antigen: not known. Unique molecular identifiers tagged the TCRbeta library. TCRdb called the PCR reads again in MiXCR, with one record for every CDR3 protein. The sample contains roughly 790,000 distinct CDR3 sequences, roughly 15% of which appear only once. Trimming cost V 5 bases and J 7 bases, with 10 bases left between them. The CDR3 runs 12 residues. Germline V gene lookup returns CDR1 SGHAT and CDR2 FQNNGV. The chain combines TRBV11-2 with TRBJ2-3; tentatively, D is TRBD2 (5 bases). The clonotype was recovered from a male patient younger than 18 who had a stem cell transplant for acute lymphoblastic leukemia, so the T cells may come from the graft donor. This material consisted of PBMCs, mostly from graft donor cells, taken 360 days after TCRalphabeta/CD19-depleted stem cell transplant. In nucleotides, the CDR3 is TGTGCCAGCAGCATAATAGCGCATACGCAGTATTTT. This sequence encodes CASSIIAHTQYF.